One sample yielded the 13 T cell receptor beta chains listed below, sequenced in a study of blood T cell repertoires in COVID-19. Sequencing used immunoSEQ multiplex PCR; TCRdb keeps in-frame clones, though not all of them. Of over 350,000 clones listed, about nine tenths are singletons. Sequencing was performed on peripheral blood. The origin of the receptors is a young woman with active or convalescent COVID-19.

The chain's CDR3 is CASSESKFWRDYTF. In nucleotides, the CDR3 is TGCGCCAGCAGTGAGTCGAAATTCTGGAGGGACTACACCTTC. The V gene is TRBV10-1, the J gene TRBJ1-2; the D is unclear. In germline, CDR1 is WNHNN, CDR2 SYGVQD (reference sequence). The length of the CDR3 is 14 residues. V was trimmed by 0 bases and J by 10 bases, leaving 15 bases between them.

The chain couples TRBV14 to TRBJ2-7; the D gene is possibly TRBD2 (7 bases). With 4 bases removed from V and 7 bases from J, the gap between germline ends came to 23 bases. This CDR3 comprises 16 residues. Germline CDR1 is SGHDN and CDR2 is FVKESK. The chain's CDR3 is CASSLKGGGWVEEQYF. DNA of the CDR3: TGTGCCAGCAGCCTAAAGGGCGGGGGCTGGGTAGAAGAGCAGTACTTC.

As concerns this clone: In the same sample, other DNA sequences code for this CDR3. The chain has TRBV19 and TRBJ1-1; D gene ambiguous. The CDR3 runs to 13 residues. Trimming took off 3 bases at V and 1 base at J, with 6 bases between the two ends. Per germline, CDR1 LNHDA and CDR2 SQIVND (reference sequence). In DNA, the CDR3 is TGTGCCAGTAGTATTTCTCCGAACACTGAAGCTTTCTTT. Translated: CASSISPNTEAFF.

The genes are TRBV2 and TRBJ1-5; D remains ambiguous. Germline V gene lookup returns CDR1 SNHLY and CDR2 FYNNEI. Trimming stripped 7 bases from V and 2 bases from J, with 12 bases between. The CDR3 covers 14 residues. This CDR3 is CASTSRVGNQPQHF. The CDR3 DNA reads TGTGCCAGCACCAGTCGGGTCGGCAATCAGCCCCAGCATTTT.

The rearrangement uses TRBV4-2 and TRBJ1-3, with TRBD1 identical over 12 bases. Germline V lookup: CDR1 LGHNA, CDR2 YNFKEQ. The V and J ends lost 4 bases and 6 bases, in that order; junction bases with no gene match: 4. The CDR3 contains 15 residues. CDR3 region: CASSRDRGRENTIYF. The CDR3 nucleotides read TGTGCCAGCAGCCGGGACAGGGGGCGGGAAAACACCATATATTTT.

The CDR3 sequence: CASSLQAALNYNEQFF. The CDR3 nucleotides read TGCGCCAGCAGCCTCCAAGCGGCGCTCAACTACAATGAGCAGTTCTTC. The rearrangement links TRBV4-1 to TRBJ2-1; perhaps TRBD2 as D (5 bases). Germline V gene sequence: CDR1 MGHRA, CDR2 YSYEKL. The germline V and J ends were trimmed by 4 bases and 3 bases, with 16 bases remaining between them. The CDR3 covers 16 residues.

V gene TRBV6-1 combines with J gene TRBJ2-3; the match to TRBD2 covers 9 bases. CDR3 length: 15 residues. CDR1 and CDR2 (germline): MNHNS, SASEGT. V lost 2 bases, J lost 4 bases, and 4 bases stayed unmatched. CDR3 loop: CASSERRGGPDTQYF. For the CDR3, the DNA is TGTGCCAGCAGTGAACGGCGGGGGGGCCCAGATACGCAGTATTTT.

This chain uses TRBV27 with TRBJ2-2; D gene uncertain. Germline V gene data show CDR1 as MNHEY and CDR2 as SMNVEV (reference sequence). V was clipped by 2 bases and J by 2 bases, with 9 bases between them. This CDR3 is built from 15 residues. CDR3 protein: CASSLVPLNTGELFF. The DNA for the CDR3 is TGTGCCAGCAGTTTAGTTCCTCTTAACACCGGGGAGCTGTTTTTT.

This chain uses TRBV11-2 with TRBJ1-4; D is ambiguous. CDR3 length: 16 residues. Between the trimmed V and J ends, which lost 1 base and 5 bases, there was a span of 14 bases. Germline V CDR1 and CDR2: SGHAT, FQNNGV. CDR3 in DNA: TGTGCCAGCAGCTTAGTTCGGGGTTTGGAGAATGAAAAACTGTTTTTT. Translation: CASSLVRGLENEKLFF.

The gene calls are TRBV7-2 and TRBJ1-1; D is perhaps TRBD1 (6 bases). The CDR3 loop spans 14 amino acids. Germline V gene data show CDR1 as SGHTA and CDR2 as FQGNSA. Trimming stripped 5 bases from V and 4 bases from J, with 14 bases between. CDR3: CASSTGFFGTEAFF. CDR3 nucleotides: TGTGCCAGCAGCACAGGGTTTTTTGGCACTGAAGCTTTCTTT.

The gene calls are TRBV19 and TRBJ2-7, with 7 bases matching TRBD1. This CDR3 spans 15 amino acids. The germline V gene has CDR1 LNHDA and CDR2 SQIVND (reference sequence). V dropped 5 bases and J dropped 2; count of bases not matched to a gene: 9. This CDR3 is CASSPPGQLAYEQYF. CDR3 sequence (DNA): TGTGCCAGTAGTCCCCCGGGACAGCTAGCCTACGAGCAGTACTTC.

The chain uses TRBV5-6 and TRBJ1-3; TRBD1 might be the D (5 bases). Germline-derived CDR1 and CDR2 are SGHDT and YYEEEE. This CDR3 region has 13 residues. V lost 5 bases to trimming and J lost 3 bases, with 9 bases between them. CDR3 DNA: TGTGCCAGCAGTCCAGACAGTGGAAACACCATATATTTT. It encodes CASSPDSGNTIYF.

The chain uses TRBV6-1 and TRBJ2-1; 8 bases align to TRBD1. Germline V lookup: CDR1 MNHNS, CDR2 SASEGT. V dropped 1 base and J dropped 2; count of bases not matched to a gene: 1. This CDR3 region has 15 residues. The DNA for the CDR3 is TGTGCCAGCAGTGAAGGACAGGGGACCTACAATGAGCAGTTCTTC. It yields the protein CASSEGQGTYNEQFF.